What follows are 32 T cell receptor beta chains derived from one specimen sequenced in a study of control samples from healthy donors and cancer patients. Generated by immunoSEQ multiplex PCR, the TCRdb table keeps only in-frame clones and is missing some. The data hold tens of thousands of clones, with about 85% observed a single time. The specimen was PBMCs. These receptors were obtained from a man aged 60-69 years with head and neck cancer.

This chain links TRBV5-1 with TRBJ2-5; D is possibly TRBD1 (5 bases). Per the germline V gene, CDR1 is SGHRS and CDR2 is YFSETQ. The CDR3 covers 14 residues. The V end was cut by 0 bases, the J end by 1 base, with 7 bases between. The CDR3 DNA follows: TGCGCCAGCAGCTTGGGCAGGGCCCAAGAGACCCAGTACTTC. Encoded protein: CASSLGRAQETQYF.

The rearrangement joins TRBV27 to TRBJ2-3; D not resolved. This CDR3 is 15 amino acids long. Germline loops: CDR1 MNHEY, CDR2 SMNVEV (reference sequence). Trimming cost V 6 bases and J 2 bases, with 15 bases left between them. The CDR3 bases are TGTGCCAGCAGCCCGCAGCTTACGATCACAGATACGCAGTATTTT. Translated, it gives CASSPQLTITDTQYF.

The chain uses TRBV19 and TRBJ1-1, with no clear D. This CDR3 is 15 amino acids long. Germline CDR1 is LNHDA and CDR2 is SQIVND (reference sequence). V lost 7 bases and J 0 bases, leaving 15 bases between the germline ends. The CDR3 DNA sequence: TGTGCCAGTAAAGTGGCACCCCTGTTGAACACTGAAGCTTTCTTT. It yields the protein CASKVAPLLNTEAFF.

This clone was seen only a few times. The V call is TRBV4-1, the J call TRBJ2-2; 7 bases align to TRBD1. The germline CDR1 and CDR2 sequences are MGHRA and YSYEKL. The CDR3 contains 17 residues. Trimming removed 0 bases from V and 0 bases from J; junction bases left unmatched: 4. Here the CDR3 reads CASSQEADRANTGELFF. CDR3 nucleotide sequence: TGCGCCAGCAGCCAAGAAGCAGACAGGGCGAACACCGGGGAGCTGTTTTTT.

The count of this clone is one. The chain has TRBV19 and TRBJ1-1; D is ambiguous. Trimming shortened V by 4 bases and J by 3 bases, and 15 bases separated the two germline ends. This CDR3 is 15 amino acids long. Germline V gene data show CDR1 as LNHDA and CDR2 as SQIVND (reference sequence). The CDR3 DNA reads TGTGCCAGTAGTAACTACCTCCTTCGGGACACTGAAGCTTTCTTT. Translated, it gives CASSNYLLRDTEAFF. The whole variable domain, remainder taken from reference TRBV19 and TRBJ1-1, is DGGITQSPKYLFRKEGQNVTLSCEQNLNHDAMYWYRQDPGQGLRLIYYSQIVNDFQKGDIAEGYSVSREKKESFPLTVTSAQKNPTAFYLCASSNYLLRDTEAFFGQGTRLTVV.

The rearrangement links TRBV29-1 to TRBJ2-3; D perhaps matches TRBD1 (6 bases). V shed 1 base and J shed 4 bases, with 9 bases lying between them. The CDR3 loop spans 13 amino acids. CDR1 SQVTM and CDR2 ANQGSEA come from the germline V gene. CDR3 protein: CSVEGQVPDTQYF. CDR3 DNA: TGCAGCGTTGAAGGACAGGTACCAGATACGCAGTATTTT.

The V gene is TRBV7-3, the J gene TRBJ2-3, with D unclear. There are 13 residues in the CDR3. V lost 5 bases, J lost 2 bases, and 8 bases lay in between. Germline lookup yields CDR1 SGHTA and CDR2 FQGTGA. In DNA, the CDR3 is TGTGCCAGCAGCCTCGGAATCACAGATACGCAGTATTTT. It codes for CASSLGITDTQYF.

This chain connects TRBV5-1 to TRBJ1-1, with a tentative D call TRBD1 (6 bases). The CDR3 contains 14 residues. The V and J ends lost 6 bases and 6 bases respectively, with 18 bases between them. Germline CDR1 SGHRS, CDR2 YFSETQ. The CDR3 reads CASTRNRDNSEAFF. Here the CDR3 DNA reads TGCGCCAGCACCAGAAACCGGGACAACTCTGAAGCTTTCTTT.

The rearrangement uses TRBV5-1 and TRBJ2-7; 12 bases are a match to TRBD1. The germline CDR1 and CDR2 sequences are SGHRS and YFSETQ. The CDR3 has 14 amino acids. Losses at the gene ends were 7 bases for V and 1 base for J; bases not matched to a gene: 3. This chain's CDR3 is CASQGQGASYEQYF. CDR3 bases: TGCGCCAGCCAGGGACAGGGGGCGTCCTACGAGCAGTACTTC.

The chain couples TRBV14 to TRBJ2-2; TRBD2 is a possible D gene (6 bases). In germline, CDR1 is SGHDN, CDR2 FVKESK. The CDR3 sequence is 14 residues long. V was pared by 4 bases and J by 3 bases, with 9 bases between. The CDR3, as DNA: TGTGCCAGCAGCCGGGACTTATACACCGGGGAGCTGTTTTTT. This codes for CASSRDLYTGELFF.

V gene TRBV2 combines with J gene TRBJ2-3, with D possibly being TRBD2 (6 bases). Looked up from germline, CDR1 is SNHLY and CDR2 is FYNNEI. The CDR3 is 12 residues long. Trimming took 8 bases from V and 5 from J, leaving 11 bases between them. In nucleotides, the CDR3 is TGTGCCAGCGGGACTTCGAGAGATACGCAGTATTTT. Amino acids: CASGTSRDTQYF.

V and J are TRBV4-1 and TRBJ2-3; no clear D. With 1 base removed from V and 0 bases from J, the gap between germline ends came to 11 bases. Germline V gives CDR1 MGHRA, CDR2 YSYEKL. The CDR3 spans 16 residues. DNA of the CDR3: TGCGCCAGCAGCCAAGTAGTGGGAACTAGCACAGATACGCAGTATTTT. Translation: CASSQVVGTSTDTQYF.

The chain has TRBV4-2 and TRBJ1-5, with D uncertain. CDR3 length: 16 residues. The V gene lost 0 bases and the J gene lost 3 bases, with 12 bases spanning the gap. CDR1 LGHNA and CDR2 YNFKEQ come from the germline V gene. The DNA for the CDR3 is TGTGCCAGCAGCCAAGACGTTTCGGTGCTCAATCAGCCCCAGCATTTT. It is translated as CASSQDVSVLNQPQHF.

In its sample, this clone was seen once. The chain carries TRBV6-1 and TRBJ1-4, with TRBD1 as a possible D gene (6 bases). The CDR3 has 15 residues. V lost 2 bases to trimming and J lost 7 bases, with 14 bases between them. Germline V CDR1 and CDR2: MNHNS, SASEGT. Here the CDR3 reads CASSELGGRGEKLFF. CDR3 nucleotide sequence: TGTGCCAGCAGTGAATTGGGGGGGCGCGGTGAAAAACTGTTTTTT.

CDR3 nucleotide sequence: TGTGCCAGCAGCTTAGGGGGGACAGGGGGAACAAACTATGGCTACACCTTC. It codes for CASSLGGTGGTNYGYTF. V usage is TRBV7-2 and J usage is TRBJ1-2; the match to TRBD1 covers 11 bases. The CDR3 length is 17 residues. Looked up from germline, CDR1 is SGHTA and CDR2 is FQGNSA. Trimming took 1 base from V and 2 from J; bases not matched to a gene: 6. The full variable domain, with the rest looked up from reference TRBV7-2 and TRBJ1-2, is GAGVSQSPSNKVTEKGKDVELRCDPISGHTALYWYRQSLGQGLEFLIYFQGNSAPDKSGLPSDRFSAERTGGSVSTLTIQRTQQEDSAVYLCASSLGGTGGTNYGYTFGSGTRLTVV.

The chain is built from TRBV6-2 or TRBV6-3 and TRBJ2-6, with a weak D call TRBD2 (5 bases). The germline gives CDR1 MNHEY, CDR2 SVGEGT. The CDR3 contains 20 residues. Trimming took off 2 bases at V and 0 bases at J, with 20 bases between the two ends. As DNA, the CDR3 is TGTGCCAGCAGTTACCCCTCAGAGCGGAAGACCCCCTCTGGGGCCAACGTCCTGACTTTC. Protein product: CASSYPSERKTPSGANVLTF.

The J gene is TRBJ1-5, the V gene TRBV5-8; tentatively, D is TRBD1 (5 bases). The germline V gene encodes CDR1 SGHTS and CDR2 YDEGEE. V shed 5 bases and J shed 0 bases, with 12 bases lying between them. CDR3 length equals 15 residues. CDR3 nucleotide sequence: TGTGCCAGCAGTACGGGACTCAATAGCAATCAGCCCCAGCATTTT. Amino acid sequence: CASSTGLNSNQPQHF. Together with reference TRBV5-8 and TRBJ1-5, the CDR3 gives the full variable domain: EAGVTQSPTHLIKTRGQQATLRCSPISGHTSVYWYQQALGLGLQFLLWYDEGEERNRGNFPPRFSGRQFPNYSSELNVNALELEDSALYLCASSTGLNSNQPQHFGDGTRLSIL.

The chain couples TRBV6-2 or TRBV6-3 to TRBJ2-5; D may be TRBD1 or TRBD2 (6 bases each). Germline V CDR1 and CDR2: MNHEY, SVGEGT. V was shortened by 1 base and J by 2 bases, with 20 bases between the two germline ends. The CDR3 has 18 residues. CDR3 DNA: TGTGCCAGCAGTTACTTGGGACTGACAGGTGGTCTACAAGAGACCCAGTACTTC. It specifies CASSYLGLTGGLQETQYF.

The chain carries TRBV27 and TRBJ2-7; D is possibly TRBD1 or TRBD2 (5 bases each). The CDR3 spans 14 residues. The V gene lost 6 bases and the J gene lost 4 bases, with 16 bases spanning the gap. The germline V gene encodes CDR1 MNHEY and CDR2 SMNVEV (reference sequence). The CDR3 DNA follows: TGTGCCAGCAGCTATGGGGACGGGATTTACGAGCAGTACTTC. Protein: CASSYGDGIYEQYF.

The chain joins TRBV3-1 (or the pseudogene TRBV3-2) to TRBJ2-7; 7 nucleotides line up with TRBD2. The germline gives CDR1 LGHDT, CDR2 YNNKEL (reference sequence). V lost 9 bases, J lost 3 bases, and 5 bases stayed unmatched. CDR3 size: 12 residues. In DNA form, the CDR3 reads TGTGCCAGGTGTGGCGGGAGCTACGAGCAGTACTTC. It translates to CARCGGSYEQYF.

The J gene is TRBJ2-7, the V gene TRBV12-3 or TRBV12-4; D gene ambiguous. This CDR3 region has 12 residues. The germline V and J ends were trimmed by 3 bases and 4 bases, with 7 bases remaining between them. The CDR3 loop is CASSFGPYEQYF. The CDR3 bases are TGTGCCAGCAGTTTTGGGCCTTACGAGCAGTACTTC.

The chain has TRBV19 and TRBJ1-5; 8 nucleotides agree with TRBD1. The CDR3 sequence is 14 residues long. With 4 bases clipped from V and 5 bases from J, the junction kept 4 bases outside the gene matches. The germline V gene encodes CDR1 LNHDA and CDR2 SQIVND (reference sequence). CDR3 residues: CASSSQGAYQPQHF. The CDR3 nucleotides are TGTGCCAGTAGTAGCCAGGGGGCCTATCAGCCCCAGCATTTT.

This chain joins TRBV5-1 and TRBJ2-5; D not certain. Per the germline V gene, CDR1 is SGHRS and CDR2 is YFSETQ. Deletions cut 1 base from V and 7 bases from J, with 17 bases between. The CDR3 covers 15 residues. The CDR3: CASSLSGKAKGTQYF. The DNA for the CDR3 is TGCGCCAGCAGCTTGTCAGGCAAGGCCAAGGGGACCCAGTACTTC.

The DNA for the CDR3 is TGTGCCAGCAGCTTGGACCAGAACACTGAAGCTTTCTTT. Translated: CASSLDQNTEAFF. The chain uses TRBV7-7 and TRBJ1-1; D is unclear. Germline V gene data show CDR1 as SSHAT and CDR2 as FNYEAQ (reference sequence). The CDR3 sequence is 13 residues long. Trimming removed 3 bases from V and 1 base from J, with 6 bases in between.

This rearrangement joins TRBV5-1 to TRBJ2-3, with D tentatively TRBD2 (5 bases). The V and J ends lost 5 bases and 2 bases respectively, with 15 bases between them. Germline V lookup: CDR1 SGHRS, CDR2 YFSETQ. The CDR3 is 15 residues long. DNA of the CDR3: TGCGCCAGCAGGTCGGGATCAGGATCCACAGATACGCAGTATTTT. Its protein product is CASRSGSGSTDTQYF. Full variable domain (remainder filled in from reference TRBV5-1 and TRBJ2-3): KAGVTQTPRYLIKTRGQQVTLSCSPISGHRSVSWYQQTPGQGLQFLFEYFSETQRNKGNFPGRFSGRQFSNSRSEMNVSTLELGDSALYLCASRSGSGSTDTQYFGPGTRLTVL.

J is TRBJ1-3 and V is TRBV6-6; D unclear. The germline V and J ends were trimmed by 5 bases and 8 bases, with 16 bases remaining between them. The V gene's germline CDR1 is MNHNY and CDR2 SVGAGI (reference sequence). There are 14 residues in the CDR3. The CDR3 nucleotides are TGTGCCAGCAGTCATGGACCCAAGCCAGACACCATATATTTT. It yields the protein CASSHGPKPDTIYF.

CDR3 nucleotides: TGCAGCGTTGTCAGGACAGGGCCGAACACTGAAGCTTTCTTT. It translates to CSVVRTGPNTEAFF. The V and J genes are TRBV29-1 and TRBJ1-1; 8 bases agree with TRBD1. V shed 4 bases, J shed 1 base, and the junction held 5 bases outside the gene matches. Germline V gives CDR1 SQVTM, CDR2 ANQGSEA. The CDR3 extends over 14 amino acids.

The rearrangement links TRBV5-1 to TRBJ2-5, with no clear D. The length of the CDR3 is 15 residues. V shed 4 bases and J shed 0 bases, with 13 bases lying between them. Germline loops: CDR1 SGHRS, CDR2 YFSETQ. The CDR3 region is CASSPGRLYQETQYF. CDR3 bases: TGCGCCAGCAGCCCGGGCCGTTTGTACCAAGAGACCCAGTACTTC.

The rearrangement uses TRBV7-3 and TRBJ2-2; 8 bases are shared with TRBD2. The germline V gene has CDR1 SGHTA and CDR2 FQGTGA. The CDR3 loop spans 19 amino acids. Unmatched junction bases numbered 9, after V lost 0 bases and J lost 0 bases. The DNA of the CDR3 is TGTGCCAGCAGCTTAACGCCGGGGCTCGGGAGGGCGAACACCGGGGAGCTGTTTTTT. Translated: CASSLTPGLGRANTGELFF.

CDR3 nucleotides: TGTGCCAGCAGCTCCGGGACATTGTGGACTGAAGCTTTCTTT. It translates to CASSSGTLWTEAFF. The chain has TRBV7-2 and TRBJ1-1, with D possibly matching TRBD1 (6 bases). The CDR3 totals 14 residues. Trimming took 4 bases from V and 5 from J, leaving 14 bases between them. In germline, CDR1 is SGHTA, CDR2 FQGNSA.

This clone has a handful of counts. The chain has TRBV4-1 and TRBJ1-1, with 11 bases identical to TRBD1. The CDR3 consists of 13 residues. Per the germline V gene, CDR1 is MGHRA and CDR2 is YSYEKL. Losses at the gene ends were 0 bases for V and 11 bases for J; bases not matched to a gene: 2. CDR3 sequence: CASSQDRDRGAFF. The CDR3 nucleotides read TGCGCCAGCAGCCAAGATAGGGACAGGGGGGCTTTCTTT.

J is TRBJ1-1 and V is TRBV19; D not certain. V gave up 8 bases and J gave up 0 bases, with 10 bases separating them. Germline V gene sequence: CDR1 LNHDA, CDR2 SQIVND (reference sequence). The CDR3 is 13 amino acids. CDR3 in amino acids: CASSGSMNTEAFF. For the CDR3, the DNA is TGTGCCAGTTCGGGAAGCATGAACACTGAAGCTTTCTTT.